A single sample gave rise to the 17 T cell receptor beta chains below, sequenced in a study of blood T cells in healthy people across ages. PCR was performed a second time for about 7 to 12 cycles using a sample-barcoded 5' primer and a J-beta primer mix. TCRdb re-called the 5' RACE reads through MiXCR, storing one row per CDR3 protein. The sample contains roughly 2 million distinct CDR3 sequences, just under 50% of which appear only once. Source material: blood. The receptor source for this set is a woman in her forties in good health.

V gene TRBV7-2 combines with J gene TRBJ2-4; the match to TRBD2 covers 11 bases. The better agreement between TRBJ2-7 and the DNA end casts doubt on the J call. The CDR3 contains 18 residues. The germline CDR1 and CDR2 sequences are SGHTA and FQGNSA. CDR3 nucleotides: TGTGCCAGCAGCGACAAATTAGCGGGGGGGCCGGTACCCTACGAGCAGTACTTC. This encodes CASSDKLAGGPVPYEQYF.

As for this clonotype: A junction end diverges from the germline sequence, so it may reflect a read error. The chain has TRBV5-1 and TRBJ2-3; D is perhaps TRBD2 (5 bases). CDR1 is SGHRS and CDR2 is YFSETQ in the germline V gene. The CDR3 runs to 14 residues. The CDR3 here is CASSLASGTDTRYF. The CDR3 DNA sequence: TGCGCCAGCAGCTTGGCCAGCGGCACAGATACGCGGTATTTT.

The chain is built from TRBV20-1 and TRBJ2-5; D is possibly TRBD2 (6 bases). The CDR3 has 14 amino acids. Germline CDR1 and CDR2: DFQATT and SNEGSKA (reference sequence). The CDR3 coding sequence is TGCAGGGGGGGTTCGGGACTCAGTTTGGAGACCCAGTACTTC. This gives the protein CRGGSGLSLETQYF.

This clonotype was seen a handful of times. The chain couples TRBV7-9 to TRBJ1-4; no clear D gene. The CDR3 consists of 14 residues. V lost 3 bases and J lost 4, with 9 bases in between. The V gene's germline CDR1 is SEHNR and CDR2 FQNEAQ (reference sequence). The CDR3 is CASSFGMDNEKLFF. CDR3 sequence (DNA): TGTGCCAGCAGCTTCGGTATGGATAATGAAAAACTGTTTTTT.

The chain employs TRBV9 and TRBJ2-5; D call uncertain. Germline-derived CDR1 and CDR2 are SGDLS and YYNGEE. CDR3 size: 13 residues. V shed 1 base and J shed 4 bases, with 8 bases lying between them. The CDR3 reads CASSVSGAETQYF. CDR3 sequence (DNA): TGTGCCAGCAGCGTATCCGGTGCAGAGACCCAGTACTTC.

The rearrangement uses TRBV20-1 and TRBJ2-5; D is ambiguous. This CDR3 spans 11 amino acids. The V end lost 5 bases, the J end lost 2 bases, and 6 bases lay between the germline ends. Germline assignment: CDR1 DFQATT and CDR2 SNEGSKA (reference sequence). The CDR3 DNA reads TGCAGTGCTCAACCTCAAGAGACCCAGTACTTC. Amino acids: CSAQPQETQYF.

This clonotype was picked up a small number of times. V gene TRBV9 combines with J gene TRBJ1-6; 7 nucleotides align to TRBD1. The CDR3 spans 15 residues. CDR1 is SGDLS, CDR2 YYNGEE, per germline. V shed 0 bases and J 10 bases; nucleotides not matched to a gene: 7. CDR3 nucleotides: TGTGCCAGCAGCGTAGGGGACAGAACCACATCACCCCTCCACTTT. It specifies CASSVGDRTTSPLHF.

The chain links TRBV2 to TRBJ1-6, with 7 bases identical to TRBD1. This CDR3 contains 16 residues. The germline gives CDR1 SNHLY, CDR2 FYNNEI. The V segment lost 7 bases and the J segment 7 bases; nucleotides outside the gene matches: 13. The CDR3: CASTLTGTVPNSPLHF. DNA for the CDR3: TGTGCCAGCACTCTTACTGGGACAGTTCCGAATTCACCCCTCCACTTT.

This sequence joins TRBV3-1 and TRBJ1-6, with unresolved D. Per the germline V gene, CDR1 is LGHDT and CDR2 is YNNKEL (reference sequence). Deletions cut 4 bases from V and 0 bases from J, with 10 bases between. This CDR3 is built from 16 residues. Here the CDR3 reads CASSRSQSSYNSPLHF. The CDR3 DNA is TGTGCCAGCAGCCGGAGCCAGAGCTCCTATAATTCACCCCTCCACTTT.

A few counts support this clonotype. J is TRBJ2-7 and V is TRBV3-1; D unresolved. The germline V gene encodes CDR1 LGHDT and CDR2 YNNKEL (reference sequence). The CDR3 length is 14 residues. With 0 bases removed from V and 5 bases from J, the gap between germline ends came to 11 bases. The CDR3 loop is CASSQDVVTHEQYF. Here the CDR3 DNA reads TGTGCCAGCAGCCAAGATGTCGTGACTCACGAGCAGTACTTC.

Worth noting for this clonotype: Germline and junction disagree at one end, which may indicate a read error. The chain carries TRBV20-1 and TRBJ1-5; the D gene is possibly TRBD1 (5 bases). Per germline, CDR1 DFQATT and CDR2 SNEGSKA (reference sequence). The CDR3 contains 14 residues. Here the CDR3 DNA reads TGTAGTGCTAGCTATGGGACGCGCAATCAGCCCCAGCATTTT. Its protein product is CSASYGTRNQPQHF.

The chain carries TRBV11-2 and TRBJ2-3, with 7 bases matching TRBD1. CDR1 is SGHAT, CDR2 FQNNGV, per germline. This CDR3 contains 16 residues. Unmatched junction bases numbered 8, after V lost 4 bases and J lost 1 base. The CDR3 protein is CASSSLLGQGTDTQYF. For the CDR3, the DNA is TGTGCCAGCAGCTCCTTGTTAGGACAGGGCACAGATACGCAGTATTTT.

The rearrangement joins TRBV28 to TRBJ1-5; the match to TRBD1 covers 11 bases. Germline assignment: CDR1 MDHEN and CDR2 SYDVKM. This CDR3 has 19 amino acids. V lost 2 bases to trimming and J lost 1 base; unmatched junction nucleotides: 10. The CDR3 sequence: CASSLRDRGFVASNQPQHF. The CDR3 nucleotides are TGTGCCAGCAGTTTACGGGACAGGGGGTTCGTGGCGAGCAATCAGCCCCAGCATTTT. Looking up the rest from reference TRBV28 and TRBJ1-5 gives the full variable domain: DVKVTQSSRYLVKRTGEKVFLECVQDMDHENMFWYRQDPGLGLRLIYFSYDVKMKEKGDIPEGYSVSREKKERFSLILESASTNQTSMYLCASSLRDRGFVASNQPQHFGDGTRLSIL.

The rearrangement joins TRBV6-2 or TRBV6-3 to TRBJ2-7, with D unresolved. CDR1 is MNHEY and CDR2 is SVGEGT in the germline V gene. Trimming shortened V by 2 bases and J by 9 bases, and 20 bases separated the two germline ends. This CDR3 is 15 amino acids long. This chain's CDR3 is CASSYQRSEVSWQYF. In DNA, the CDR3 is TGTGCCAGCAGTTACCAGAGATCAGAGGTGAGCTGGCAGTACTTC.

The chain combines TRBV10-3 with TRBJ1-1; D gene uncertain. Deletions cut 8 bases from V and 6 bases from J, with 10 bases between. Germline CDR1 and CDR2: ENHRY and SYGVKD. The CDR3 runs to 11 residues. The chain's CDR3 is CAISFGAEAFF. The CDR3 DNA reads TGTGCCATCTCGTTCGGGGCTGAAGCTTTCTTT.

Only a few counts were recorded for this clonotype. V gene TRBV20-1 combines with J gene TRBJ2-3; D perhaps matches TRBD2 (5 bases). The length of the CDR3 is 14 residues. Germline loops: CDR1 DFQATT, CDR2 SNEGSKA (reference sequence). The V gene lost 2 bases and the J gene lost 2 bases, with 11 bases spanning the gap. CDR3 DNA sequence: TGCAGTGCTAGAATGTGGGGAGACACAGATACGCAGTATTTT. Translation: CSARMWGDTDTQYF.

The genes are TRBV6-2 or TRBV6-3 and TRBJ1-6; the match to TRBD1 covers 7 bases. The germline CDR1 and CDR2 sequences are MNHEY and SVGEGT. The CDR3 has 14 residues. V dropped 1 base and J dropped 10; count of bases not matched to a gene: 4. The CDR3 is CASSYYRGRSPLHF. The DNA of the CDR3 is TGTGCCAGCAGTTACTACAGGGGACGATCACCCCTCCACTTT.